Below, one T cell receptor beta chain is given with its context. Sequencing was performed with immunoSEQ multiplex PCR; in TCRdb, only in-frame clones are kept and a portion is missing. The sample has 95,000 to 150,000 clones, roughly 85% seen once. The sample originates from a study of blood T cell repertoires in COVID-19. Study in general: Sites in the United States, Italy and Spain provided acute and convalescent COVID-19 samples. PBMCs, B-cell-depleted T cells, or T cells were the source of the cDNA or gDNA that made up the material.

The CDR3 totals 15 residues. CDR1 is MNHEY, CDR2 SVGAGI, per germline. Trimming took 7 bases from V and 6 from J; bases not matched to a gene: 13. The clonotype originates from a man older than 75 with acute or convalescent COVID-19. Sequencing was performed on peripheral blood. The chain is built from TRBV6-5 and TRBJ1-1, with TRBD1 identical over 8 bases. The CDR3 is CASTTPQGAEAEAFF. CDR3 bases: TGTGCCAGCACCACCCCCCAGGGGGCTGAGGCTGAAGCTTTCTTT.